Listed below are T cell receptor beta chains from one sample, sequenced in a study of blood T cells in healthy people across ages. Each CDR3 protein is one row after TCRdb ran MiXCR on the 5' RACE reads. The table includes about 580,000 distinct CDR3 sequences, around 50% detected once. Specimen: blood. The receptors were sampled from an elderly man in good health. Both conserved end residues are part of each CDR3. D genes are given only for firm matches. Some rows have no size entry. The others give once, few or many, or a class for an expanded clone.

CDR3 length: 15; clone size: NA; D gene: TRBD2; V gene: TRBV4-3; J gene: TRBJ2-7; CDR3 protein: CASSQVGAGGYEQYF; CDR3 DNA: TGCGCCAGCAGCCAAGTTGGGGCGGGGGGCTACGAGCAGTACTTC
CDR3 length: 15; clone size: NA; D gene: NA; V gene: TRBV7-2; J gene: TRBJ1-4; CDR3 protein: CASSHTFSTNEKLFF; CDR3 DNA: TGTGCCAGCAGCCACACCTTTTCAACTAATGAAAAACTGTTTTTT
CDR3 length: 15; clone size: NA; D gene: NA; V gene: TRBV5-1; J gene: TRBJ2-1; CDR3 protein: CASSLAQNSYNEQFF; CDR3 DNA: TGCGCCAGCAGCTTGGCCCAAAACTCCTACAATGAGCAGTTCTTC
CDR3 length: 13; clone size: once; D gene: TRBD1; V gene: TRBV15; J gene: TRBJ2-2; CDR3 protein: CATRTGLAGELFF; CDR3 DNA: TGTGCCACCAGGACAGGGTTGGCCGGGGAGCTGTTTTTT
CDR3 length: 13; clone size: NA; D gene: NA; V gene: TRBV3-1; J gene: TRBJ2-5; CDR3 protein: CASKVPDQETQYF; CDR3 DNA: TGTGCCAGCAAGGTTCCGGACCAAGAGACCCAGTACTTC
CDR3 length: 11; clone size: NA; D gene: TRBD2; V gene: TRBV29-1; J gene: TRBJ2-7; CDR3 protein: CSVRRGFEQYF; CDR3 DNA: TGCAGCGTTCGGCGGGGGTTCGAGCAGTACTTC
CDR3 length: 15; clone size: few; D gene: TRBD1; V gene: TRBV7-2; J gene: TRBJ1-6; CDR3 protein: CASSLRGQPNSPLHF; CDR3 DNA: TGTGCCAGCAGCTTGAGGGGACAGCCGAATTCACCCCTCCACTTT
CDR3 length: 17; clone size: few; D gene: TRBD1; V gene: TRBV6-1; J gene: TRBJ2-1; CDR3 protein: CASSPPGQGGGGDEQFF; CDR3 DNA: TGTGCCAGCAGCCCTCCGGGACAGGGAGGGGGTGGCGATGAGCAGTTCTTC
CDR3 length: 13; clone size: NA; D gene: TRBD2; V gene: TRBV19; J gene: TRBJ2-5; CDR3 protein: CASSILAGNEQYF; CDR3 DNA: TGTGCCAGTAGTATCTTAGCGGGCAATGAGCAGTACTTC
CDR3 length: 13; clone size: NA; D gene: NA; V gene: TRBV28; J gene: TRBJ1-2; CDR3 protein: CASSFGVYYGYTF; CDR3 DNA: TGTGCCAGCAGTTTTGGGGTATACTATGGCTACACCTTC
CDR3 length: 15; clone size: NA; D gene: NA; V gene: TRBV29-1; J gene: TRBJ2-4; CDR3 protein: CSVDSWRETKNIQYF; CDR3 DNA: TGCAGCGTTGATTCGTGGCGCGAGACCAAAAACATTCAGTACTTC
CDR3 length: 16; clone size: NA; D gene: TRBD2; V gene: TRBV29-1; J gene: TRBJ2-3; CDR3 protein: CSVSGLAGGSTDTQYF; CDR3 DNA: TGCAGCGTTTCCGGACTAGCGGGAGGGTCCACAGATACGCAGTATTTT
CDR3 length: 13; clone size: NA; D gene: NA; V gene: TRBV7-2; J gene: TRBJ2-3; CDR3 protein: CASSSPYQDTQYF; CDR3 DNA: TGTGCCAGCAGCTCCCCCTACCAAGATACGCAGTATTTT
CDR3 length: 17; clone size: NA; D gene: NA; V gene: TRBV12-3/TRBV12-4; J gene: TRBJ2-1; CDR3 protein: CASSSWVGLSSYNEQFF; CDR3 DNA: TGTGCCAGCAGCTCTTGGGTGGGTTTAAGCTCCTACAATGAGCAGTTCTTC
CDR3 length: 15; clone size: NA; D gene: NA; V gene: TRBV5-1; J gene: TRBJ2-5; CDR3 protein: CASSSQGGGQETQYF; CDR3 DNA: TGCGCCAGCAGCTCGCAGGGAGGCGGGCAAGAGACCCAGTACTTC
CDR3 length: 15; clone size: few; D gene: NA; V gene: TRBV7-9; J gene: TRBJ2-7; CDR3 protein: CASSLEGGGSYEQYF; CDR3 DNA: TGTGCCAGCAGCTTAGAGGGGGGGGGATCCTACGAGCAGTACTTC
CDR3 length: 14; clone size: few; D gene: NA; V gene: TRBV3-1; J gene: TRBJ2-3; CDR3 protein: CASRWGRRTDTQYF; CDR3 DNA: TGTGCCAGCAGGTGGGGGCGACGCACAGATACGCAGTATTTT
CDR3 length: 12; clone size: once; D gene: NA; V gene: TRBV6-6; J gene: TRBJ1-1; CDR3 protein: CASSYPDGEAFF; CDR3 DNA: TGTGCCAGCAGTTACCCCGACGGAGAAGCTTTCTTT
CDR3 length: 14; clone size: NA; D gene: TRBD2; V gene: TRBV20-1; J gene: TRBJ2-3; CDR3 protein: CSASLAGSSDTQYF; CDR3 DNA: TGCAGTGCTAGCCTAGCGGGGAGCTCGGATACGCAGTATTTT
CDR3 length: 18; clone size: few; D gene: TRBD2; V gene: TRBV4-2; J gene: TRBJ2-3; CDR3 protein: CASSQDPTSGGAPDTQYF; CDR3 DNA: TGTGCCAGCAGCCAAGACCCAACTAGCGGGGGGGCCCCAGATACGCAGTATTTT
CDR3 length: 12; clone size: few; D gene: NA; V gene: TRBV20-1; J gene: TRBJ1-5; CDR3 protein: CSARDGRQPQHF; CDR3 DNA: TGCAGTGCTAGAGATGGGAGACAGCCCCAGCATTTT
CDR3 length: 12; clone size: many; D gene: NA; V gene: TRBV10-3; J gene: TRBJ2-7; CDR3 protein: CAISPEGDEQYF; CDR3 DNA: TGTGCCATCTCCCCTGAAGGGGACGAGCAGTACTTC
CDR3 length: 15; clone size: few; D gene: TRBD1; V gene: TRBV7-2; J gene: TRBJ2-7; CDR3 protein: CASSLVGTASYEQYF; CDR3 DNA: TGTGCCAGCAGCTTAGTGGGGACAGCGTCCTACGAGCAGTACTTC
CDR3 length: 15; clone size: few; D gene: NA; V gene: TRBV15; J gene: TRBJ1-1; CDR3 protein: CATSSSLGAPTEAFF; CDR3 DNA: TGTGCCACCAGCTCCTCTCTAGGGGCCCCTACTGAAGCTTTCTTT
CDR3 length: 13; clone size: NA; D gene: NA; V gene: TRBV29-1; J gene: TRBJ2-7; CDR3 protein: CSVFSGRSYEQYF; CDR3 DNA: TGCAGCGTTTTTAGCGGTAGGTCCTACGAGCAGTACTTC
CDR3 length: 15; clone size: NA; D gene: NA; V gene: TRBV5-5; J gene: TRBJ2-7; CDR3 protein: CASSLSVQGSYEQYF; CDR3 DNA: TGTGCCAGCAGCTTGTCGGTCCAGGGATCCTACGAGCAGTACTTC
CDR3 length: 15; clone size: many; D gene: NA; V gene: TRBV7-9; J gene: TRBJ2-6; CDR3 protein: CASSFTGSGANVLTF; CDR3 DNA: TGTGCCAGCAGCTTTACAGGGTCTGGGGCCAACGTCCTGACTTTC
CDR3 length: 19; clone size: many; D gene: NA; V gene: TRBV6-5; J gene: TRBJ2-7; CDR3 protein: CASSYSRSGAVTASYEQYF; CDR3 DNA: TGTGCCAGCAGTTACTCGAGATCCGGGGCGGTTACCGCCTCCTACGAGCAGTACTTC
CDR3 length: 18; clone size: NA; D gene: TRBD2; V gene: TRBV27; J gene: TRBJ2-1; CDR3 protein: CASSPGLAGGSSYNEQFF; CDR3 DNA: TGTGCCAGCAGTCCTGGACTAGCGGGAGGGAGCTCCTACAATGAGCAGTTCTTC
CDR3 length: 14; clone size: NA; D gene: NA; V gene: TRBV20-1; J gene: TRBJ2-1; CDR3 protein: CSAREGGTYNEQFF; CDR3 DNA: TGCAGTGCCAGAGAGGGGGGGACCTACAATGAGCAGTTCTTC
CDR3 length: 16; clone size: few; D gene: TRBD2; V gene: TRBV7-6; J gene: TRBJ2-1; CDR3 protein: CASRLGEGAVGREQFF; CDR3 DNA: TGTGCCAGCAGACTAGGGGAGGGCGCGGTAGGGCGAGAGCAGTTCTTC
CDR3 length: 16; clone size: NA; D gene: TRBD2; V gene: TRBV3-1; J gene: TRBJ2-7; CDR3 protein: CASSLRGAGAFYEQYF; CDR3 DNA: TGTGCCAGCAGCCTGCGGGGGGCGGGAGCTTTCTACGAGCAGTACTTC
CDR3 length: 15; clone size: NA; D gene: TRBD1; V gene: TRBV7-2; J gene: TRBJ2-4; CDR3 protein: CASSLAAEGAKEQYF; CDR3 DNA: TGTGCCAGCAGCTTAGCTGCCGAGGGGGCGAAGGAGCAGTACTTC
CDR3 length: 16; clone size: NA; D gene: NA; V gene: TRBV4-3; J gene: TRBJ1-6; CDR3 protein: CASSQDHTQKNSPLHF; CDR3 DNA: TGCGCCAGCAGCCAAGATCATACACAGAAAAATTCACCCCTCCACTTT
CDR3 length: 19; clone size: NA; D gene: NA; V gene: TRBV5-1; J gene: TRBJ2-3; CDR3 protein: CASSSHSPVGRQGSDTQYF; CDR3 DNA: TGCGCCAGCAGCTCCCATTCCCCCGTCGGACGCCAAGGTTCAGATACGCAGTATTTT
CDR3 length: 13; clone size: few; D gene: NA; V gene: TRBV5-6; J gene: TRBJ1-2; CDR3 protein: CASSLARPYGYTF; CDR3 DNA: TGTGCCAGCAGCTTGGCACGGCCATATGGCTACACCTTC
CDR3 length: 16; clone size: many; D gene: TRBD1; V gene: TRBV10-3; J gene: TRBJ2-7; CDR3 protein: CAISASVGTGLYEQYF; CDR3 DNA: TGTGCCATCAGCGCTTCCGTCGGGACAGGGCTCTACGAGCAGTACTTC
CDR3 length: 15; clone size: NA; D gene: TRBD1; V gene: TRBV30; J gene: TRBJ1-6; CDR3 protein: CAWAPGQGGNSPLHF; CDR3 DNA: TGTGCCTGGGCCCCCGGACAGGGAGGGAATTCACCCCTCCACTTT
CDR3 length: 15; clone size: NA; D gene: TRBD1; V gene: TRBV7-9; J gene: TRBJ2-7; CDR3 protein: CASSFSAGQGGEQYF; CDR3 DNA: TGTGCCAGCAGCTTTTCAGCGGGACAGGGTGGGGAGCAGTACTTC